This T cell receptor (beta chain) is drawn from a study of blood T cell repertoires in COVID-19. This table comes from immunoSEQ multiplex PCR, and its TCRdb copy is limited to in-frame clones, with some not included. The sample has about 270,000 clones; more than 85% are singletons. Clinical history reported by participants formed the basis on which cohorts were assigned. Looked up from germline, CDR1 is MGHDK and CDR2 is SYGVNS. V was cut by 6 bases and J by 7 bases, with 10 bases left in between. This CDR3 comprises 12 residues. This sequence joins TRBV25-1 and TRBJ2-1; D perhaps matches TRBD2 (6 bases). The material sequenced was PBMCs or T cells enriched from blood (not recorded which). The TCR sequence derives from a man aged 35 to 55 who had been exposed to COVID-19. The CDR3 protein is CASRDLANEQFF. DNA of the CDR3: TGTGCCAGCAGGGATCTAGCGAATGAGCAGTTCTTC. Full variable domain (rest looked up from reference TRBV25-1 and TRBJ2-1): EADIYQTPRYLVIGTGKKITLECSQTMGHDKMYWYQQDPGMELHLIHYSYGVNSTEKGDLSSESTVSRIRTEHFPLTLESARPSHTSQYLCASRDLANEQFFGPGTRLTVL.